Presented here are 21 T cell receptor beta chains from one specimen sequenced in a study of shared clonotypes between healthy human individuals. Generated by immunoSEQ multiplex PCR, the TCRdb table keeps only in-frame clones and is missing some. The data show around 1.9 million clones, under 95% seen once. CD45RO-negative, CCR7-positively selected cells formed the naive CD8 fraction, excluding terminally differentiated effector memory CD45RA+ cells. Source material: naive CD8+ T cells from PBMCs. Receptor source: a man between 18 and 29 years old in good health. Some clones in this sample may be carry-over from other donors' samples.

The rearrangement uses TRBV6-6 and TRBJ1-5; D unresolved. The ends were cut back, 5 bases at V and 2 bases at J, with 13 bases in the middle. The CDR3 is 15 amino acids. Germline CDR1 MNHNY, CDR2 SVGAGI (reference sequence). In DNA, the CDR3 is TGTGCCAGCAGTGGGTCGGGGTCGGGCAATCAGCCCCAGCATTTT. It is translated as CASSGSGSGNQPQHF.

J is TRBJ1-2 and V is TRBV4-1; no reliable D call. The CDR3 runs 14 residues. Per germline, CDR1 MGHRA and CDR2 YSYEKL. Deletions cut 0 bases from V and 2 bases from J, with 7 bases between. CDR3 nucleotides: TGCGCCAGCAGCCAAGATTGGGCAAACTATGGCTACACCTTC. Encoded protein: CASSQDWANYGYTF.

This chain uses TRBV19 with TRBJ2-7, with D possibly matching TRBD1 (5 bases). The CDR3 length is 13 residues. CDR1 is LNHDA and CDR2 is SQIVND in the germline V gene (reference sequence). V was trimmed by 1 base and J by 5 bases, leaving 9 bases between them. CDR3: CASSIVGANEQYF. The CDR3 region has the DNA TGTGCCAGTAGTATAGTAGGGGCGAACGAGCAGTACTTC.

This clone was seen only once. The rearrangement links TRBV27 to TRBJ2-7, with 9 positions matching TRBD1. This CDR3 comprises 15 residues. V dropped 7 bases and J dropped 6; count of bases not matched to a gene: 13. The V gene's germline CDR1 is MNHEY and CDR2 SMNVEV (reference sequence). CDR3 coding DNA: TGTGCCAGCAAAAACATAGGGACAGGGACGTCCGAGCAGTACTTC. Residues: CASKNIGTGTSEQYF.

The chain combines TRBV19 with TRBJ2-1; TRBD2 agrees at 7 bases. CDR1 is LNHDA, CDR2 SQIVND, per germline (reference sequence). Losses at the gene ends were 3 bases for V and 8 bases for J; bases not matched to a gene: 7. The CDR3 runs to 14 residues. The CDR3 region has the DNA TGTGCCAGTAGTATCCGGACTAGTAACGATGAGCAGTTCTTC. Its translation: CASSIRTSNDEQFF.

The gene calls are TRBV18 and TRBJ2-3; TRBD2 agrees at 8 bases. CDR3 length: 17 residues. V lost 0 bases and J lost 2; bases outside the gene matches: 7. The V gene's germline CDR1 is KGHSH and CDR2 LQKENI. CDR3 DNA sequence: TGTGCCAGCTCACCACCCAGCCAAGCGGGAGACACAGATACGCAGTATTTT. Translated: CASSPPSQAGDTDTQYF.

CDR3 bases: TGTGCCAGCAGCCCCCGGACAAGGTCCTACAATGAGCAGTTCTTC. It yields the protein CASSPRTRSYNEQFF. The rearrangement joins TRBV7-6 to TRBJ2-1, with D possibly matching TRBD1 (5 bases). Trimming cost V 5 bases and J 1 base, with 12 bases left between them. Per germline, CDR1 SGHVS and CDR2 FNYEAQ. The CDR3 contains 15 residues. The variable domain in full, completed from reference TRBV7-6 and TRBJ2-1, reads GAGVSQSPRYKVTKRGQDVALRCDPISGHVSLYWYRQALGQGPEFLTYFNYEAQQDKSGLPNDRFSAERPEGSISTLTIQRTEQRDSAMYRCASSPRTRSYNEQFFGPGTRLTVL.

The chain recombines TRBV27 with TRBJ1-2, with TRBD1 as a possible D gene (5 bases). The germline V gene has CDR1 MNHEY and CDR2 SMNVEV (reference sequence). The CDR3 extends over 13 amino acids. V lost 8 bases to trimming and J lost 0 bases, with 10 bases between them. This chain's CDR3 is CASGQGPNYGYTF. As DNA, the CDR3 is TGTGCCAGCGGGCAGGGACCTAACTATGGCTACACCTTC.

In this sample, this clone turned up a few times. V usage is TRBV18 and J usage is TRBJ1-3; D is possibly TRBD1 (5 bases). Looked up from germline, CDR1 is KGHSH and CDR2 is LQKENI. Trimming pared 1 base from V and 0 bases from J, leaving 13 bases between. This CDR3 region has 17 residues. CDR3 loop: CASSPRGDLSSGNTIYF. CDR3 sequence (DNA): TGTGCCAGCTCACCACGTGGGGACTTAAGCTCTGGAAACACCATATATTTT.

V gene TRBV29-1 combines with J gene TRBJ2-7; D is uncertain. V dropped 2 bases and J dropped 2 bases, with 10 bases sitting between them. The CDR3 runs 13 residues. The germline V gene has CDR1 SQVTM and CDR2 ANQGSEA. CDR3 coding DNA: TGCAGCGTTGAATTGCCGCTAGCCTACGAGCAGTACTTC. Its translation: CSVELPLAYEQYF.

This clone occurred once. J is TRBJ2-2 and V is TRBV25-1; D is unresolved. The germline V gene encodes CDR1 MGHDK and CDR2 SYGVNS. The CDR3 consists of 14 residues. With 2 bases removed from V and 1 base from J, the gap between germline ends came to 5 bases. Here the CDR3 reads CASSEGWNTGELFF. The CDR3 DNA reads as TGTGCCAGCAGTGAAGGATGGAACACCGGGGAGCTGTTTTTT.

The chain has TRBV7-2 and TRBJ1-3; TRBD1 matches 7 bases. V was clipped by 5 bases and J by 1 base; unmatched bases: 5. This CDR3 contains 15 residues. Germline V CDR1 and CDR2: SGHTA, FQGNSA. The CDR3 loop is CASSTWGQSGNTIYF. CDR3 in DNA: TGTGCCAGCAGCACATGGGGACAGTCTGGAAACACCATATATTTT.

To note about this clone: Other nucleotide sequences in the sample specify the same CDR3. The genes are TRBV11-3 and TRBJ1-5; D remains ambiguous. Germline V gene data show CDR1 as SGHNT and CDR2 as YENEEA. This CDR3 is 14 amino acids long. The V end lost 0 bases, the J end lost 3 bases, and 6 bases lay between the germline ends. Here the CDR3 reads CASSLDGYNQPQHF. The CDR3 DNA reads TGTGCCAGCAGCTTAGACGGTTACAATCAGCCCCAGCATTTT.

V and J are TRBV5-6 and TRBJ2-5; TRBD2 matches 10 bases. Germline V gene lookup returns CDR1 SGHDT and CDR2 YYEEEE. Trimming removed 4 bases from V and 4 bases from J; junction bases left unmatched: 13. The CDR3 length is 17 residues. The CDR3 loop reads CASSKFGLRLAGETQYF. DNA for the CDR3: TGTGCCAGCAGCAAATTTGGTTTGAGACTAGCGGGAGAGACCCAGTACTTC. The variable domain in full, with the rest retrieved from reference TRBV5-6 and TRBJ2-5, is DAGVTQSPTHLIKTRGQQVTLRCSPKSGHDTVSWYQQALGQGPQFIFQYYEEEERQRGNFPDRFSGHQFPNYSSELNVNALLLGDSALYLCASSKFGLRLAGETQYFGPGTRLLVL.

About this clone itself: This same CDR3 is encoded by further DNA sequences in the sample. This rearrangement joins TRBV5-1 to TRBJ1-1; TRBD1 aligns across 11 bases. The CDR3 runs to 14 residues. After removal of 4 bases from V and 6 bases from J, the junction contained 5 bases not matched to a gene. CDR1 and CDR2 from the germline V gene are SGHRS and YFSETQ. The CDR3 DNA reads as TGCGCCAGCAGCCTAGGACAGGGGGCACCTGAAGCTTTCTTT. This encodes CASSLGQGAPEAFF.

The chain combines TRBV6-6 with TRBJ1-6, with 7 positions matching TRBD1. The J segment lost 10 bases and the V segment lost 7 bases, leaving 10 bases of the junction unmatched. Germline lookup yields CDR1 MNHNY and CDR2 SVGAGI (reference sequence). The CDR3 has 14 residues. The CDR3 protein is CASNPDREWSPLHF. For the CDR3, the DNA is TGTGCCAGCAACCCCGACAGGGAATGGTCACCCCTCCACTTT.

Concerning this clone itself: Other DNA sequences from this sample encode an identical CDR3 as well. The rearrangement joins TRBV28 to TRBJ2-5; no clear D. This CDR3 has 13 residues. Germline V lookup: CDR1 MDHEN, CDR2 SYDVKM. V was clipped by 2 bases and J by 4 bases, with 8 bases between them. The CDR3 spells CASSLGLRETQYF. DNA of the CDR3: TGTGCCAGCAGTTTAGGCCTAAGAGAGACCCAGTACTTC.

The rearrangement joins TRBV4-3 to TRBJ2-7, with D maybe TRBD2 (5 bases). This CDR3 is 16 amino acids long. The V end lost 0 bases, the J end lost 3 bases, and 15 bases lay between the germline ends. Germline-derived CDR1 and CDR2 are LGHNA and YSLEER. CDR3 in amino acids: CASSQEVGEYGYEQYF. The CDR3 DNA follows: TGCGCCAGCAGCCAAGAGGTTGGGGAGTACGGCTACGAGCAGTACTTC.

The genes are TRBV7-2 and TRBJ2-7, with D possibly matching TRBD1 (6 bases). The V gene's germline CDR1 is SGHTA and CDR2 FQGNSA. This CDR3 has 14 amino acids. V lost 1 base, J lost 7 bases, and 14 bases lay in between. In nucleotides, the CDR3 is TGTGCCAGCAGCTTAGACAGGGAATTGGGGGAGCAGTACTTC. Residues: CASSLDRELGEQYF.

The V gene is TRBV11-3, the J gene TRBJ2-4, with D possibly matching TRBD2 (6 bases). Germline CDR1 and CDR2: SGHNT and YENEEA. The CDR3 loop spans 12 amino acids. Trimming removed 3 bases from V and 8 bases from J, with 8 bases in between. The DNA of the CDR3 is TGTGCCAGCAGCTTGCGGGGATACATTCAGTACTTC. Its protein product is CASSLRGYIQYF.

V and J are TRBV4-2 and TRBJ2-1; 11 bases map to TRBD2. This CDR3 spans 16 amino acids. Germline loops: CDR1 LGHNA, CDR2 YNFKEQ. V dropped 3 bases and J dropped 8; count of bases not matched to a gene: 9. The CDR3 DNA reads as TGTGCCAGCAGCCAGGAAACTAGCGGGAGTGGTGATGAGCAGTTCTTC. It translates to CASSQETSGSGDEQFF.